The present TCR beta chain was sequenced within a study of graft-versus-host responses after intestinal transplantation. Study-wide findings and caveats: Some GvH clones appeared in ileal mucosa or blood before recipient bone marrow.

Note on this clone: The antigen is not known.

Clones were read by immunoSEQ multiplex PCR, and TCRdb kept only the in-frame ones, dropping some. The data hold nearly 95,000 clones, with 90% to 95% observed a single time. The sequence was collected from a human donor who received an intestinal transplant. The material sequenced was unstimulated CD8+ T cells sorted from spleen or lymph node cells, taken before intestinal transplant.

CDR3 residues: CASSPGQGNSPLHF. The CDR3 DNA reads as TGTGCCAGCAGCCCGGGACAGGGTAATTCACCCCTCCACTTT. V gene TRBV9 combines with J gene TRBJ1-6; 9 bases are a match to TRBD1. J gave up 6 bases and V 4 bases, and 2 bases lay outside the gene matches. Germline-derived CDR1 and CDR2 are SGDLS and YYNGEE. This CDR3 is built from 14 residues.